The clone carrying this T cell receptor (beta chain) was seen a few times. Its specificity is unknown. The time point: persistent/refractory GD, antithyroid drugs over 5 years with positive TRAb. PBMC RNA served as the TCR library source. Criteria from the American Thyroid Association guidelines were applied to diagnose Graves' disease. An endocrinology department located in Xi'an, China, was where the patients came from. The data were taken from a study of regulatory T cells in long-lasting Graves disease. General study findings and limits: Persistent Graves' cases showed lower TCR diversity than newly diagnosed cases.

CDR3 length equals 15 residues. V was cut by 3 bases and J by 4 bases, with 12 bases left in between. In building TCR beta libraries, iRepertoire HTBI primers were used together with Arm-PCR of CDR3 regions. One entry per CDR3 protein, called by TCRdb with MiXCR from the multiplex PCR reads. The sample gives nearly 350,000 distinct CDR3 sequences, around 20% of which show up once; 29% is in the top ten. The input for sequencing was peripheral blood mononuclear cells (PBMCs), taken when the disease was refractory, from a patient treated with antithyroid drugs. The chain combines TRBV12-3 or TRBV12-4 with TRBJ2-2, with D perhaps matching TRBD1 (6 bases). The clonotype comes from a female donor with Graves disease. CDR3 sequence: CASSFPQGITGELFF. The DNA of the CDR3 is TGTGCCAGCAGTTTTCCCCAGGGGATCACCGGGGAGCTGTTTTTT.